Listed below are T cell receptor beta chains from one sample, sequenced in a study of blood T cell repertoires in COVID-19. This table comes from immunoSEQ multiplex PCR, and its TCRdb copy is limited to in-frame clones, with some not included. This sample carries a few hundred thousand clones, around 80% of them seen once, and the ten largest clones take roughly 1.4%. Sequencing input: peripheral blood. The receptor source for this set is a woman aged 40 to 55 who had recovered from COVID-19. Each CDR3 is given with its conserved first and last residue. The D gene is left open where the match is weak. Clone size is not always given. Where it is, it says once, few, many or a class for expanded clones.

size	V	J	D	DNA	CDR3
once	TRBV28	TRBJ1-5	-	TGTGCCAGCAGTCTGACAGTAAATCAGCCCCAGCATTTT	CASSLTVNQPQHF
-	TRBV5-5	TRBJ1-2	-	TGTGCCAGCAGCATTGACACAAACTATGGCTACACCTTC	CASSIDTNYGYTF
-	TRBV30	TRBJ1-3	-	TGTGCCTGGAGTAGGGGGGGGTACACCATATATTTT	CAWSRGGYTIYF
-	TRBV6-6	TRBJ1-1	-	TGTACCAGCACTGAATACCTAAACACTGAAGCTTTCTTT	CTSTEYLNTEAFF
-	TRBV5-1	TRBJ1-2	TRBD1	TGCGCCAGCAGAACCGGACAGGGGTGGGATGGCTACACCTTC	CASRTGQGWDGYTF
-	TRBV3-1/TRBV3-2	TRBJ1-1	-	TGTGCCAGCAGCCAAGACGGTCCGAACACTGAAGCTTTCTTT	CASSQDGPNTEAFF
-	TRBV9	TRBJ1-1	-	TGTGCCAGCAGCGTAGGCGACAGCTCAGTGCGGACTGAAGCTTTCTTT	CASSVGDSSVRTEAFF
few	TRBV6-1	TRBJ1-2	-	TGTGCCAGCAGTGAATCCTCGGTCGGAGGGCCCTATGGCTACACCTTC	CASSESSVGGPYGYTF
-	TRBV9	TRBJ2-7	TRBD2	TGTGCCAGCAGCGTAGGCGATAGCGGGGCATACGAGCAGTACTTC	CASSVGDSGAYEQYF
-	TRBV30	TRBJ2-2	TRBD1	TGTGCCTGGAGTCGGGACAGTTCGAACACCGGGGAGCTGTTTTTT	CAWSRDSSNTGELFF
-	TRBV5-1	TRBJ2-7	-	TGCGCCAGCAGCGCCTCCGGGACCTACGAGCAGTACTTC	CASSASGTYEQYF
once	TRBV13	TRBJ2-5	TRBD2	TGTGCCAGCAGCTTATTCTCCCACGGGGGGGACCAAGAGACCCAGTACTTC	CASSLFSHGGDQETQYF
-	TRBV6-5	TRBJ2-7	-	TGTGCCAGCAGTTACTCACTCAGGGGCCACGAGCAGTACTTC	CASSYSLRGHEQYF
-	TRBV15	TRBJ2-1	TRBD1	TGTGCCACCAGCAGAGGGGGAGGGACAGGGGGCGTAAGTGAGCAGTTCTTC	CATSRGGGTGGVSEQFF
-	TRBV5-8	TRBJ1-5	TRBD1	TGTGCCAGCAGCTTTCAGGGGGCTGGTCAGCCCCAGCATTTT	CASSFQGAGQPQHF
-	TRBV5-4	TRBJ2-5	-	TGTGCCAGCAGCTTTCAACGGGATGAGACCCAGTACTTC	CASSFQRDETQYF
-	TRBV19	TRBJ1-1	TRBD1	TGTGCCAGTAGTATCTCCCACAGGGGAGTAAGGACTGAAGCTTTCTTT	CASSISHRGVRTEAFF